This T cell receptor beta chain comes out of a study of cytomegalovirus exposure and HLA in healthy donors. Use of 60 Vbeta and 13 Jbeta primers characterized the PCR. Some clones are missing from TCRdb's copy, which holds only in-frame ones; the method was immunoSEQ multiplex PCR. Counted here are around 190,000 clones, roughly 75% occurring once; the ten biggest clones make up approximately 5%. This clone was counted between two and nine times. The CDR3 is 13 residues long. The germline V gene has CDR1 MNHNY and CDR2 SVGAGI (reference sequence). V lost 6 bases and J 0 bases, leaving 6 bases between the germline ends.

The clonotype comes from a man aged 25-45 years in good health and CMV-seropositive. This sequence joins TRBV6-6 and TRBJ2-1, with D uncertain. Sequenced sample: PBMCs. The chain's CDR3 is CASSTSSYNEQFF. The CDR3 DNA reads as TGTGCCAGCAGCACATCCTCCTACAATGAGCAGTTCTTC.